The next 6 T cell receptor beta chains were all read from a single sample in a study of PD-L1 blockade in urothelial cancer. Regarding time point: peripheral blood 6 weeks after treatment start. Measured with immunoSEQ multiplex PCR; TCRdb has only the in-frame clones, and not every one. This table holds about 41,000 clones, roughly 81% found once. The input for sequencing was PBMCs, taken around atezolizumab (anti-PD-L1) treatment. The receptors originated from a man aged 70-80 years with urothelial cancer.

V gene TRBV19 combines with J gene TRBJ2-7; 11 positions match TRBD2. V lost 3 bases and J lost 5; bases outside the gene matches: 6. Germline V CDR1 and CDR2: LNHDA, SQIVND (reference sequence). The CDR3 spans 15 residues. The CDR3 DNA is TGTGCCAGTAGTATCTTACTAGCGGGAGACAACGAGCAGTACTTC. Its translation: CASSILLAGDNEQYF.

This sequence joins TRBV6-1 and TRBJ2-7, with 8 positions matching TRBD1. The ends lost 10 bases at V and 6 bases at J; junction bases unmatched: 11. CDR3 size: 13 residues. The germline V gene encodes CDR1 MNHNS and CDR2 SASEGT. CDR3 residues: CATETTGASEQYF. CDR3 nucleotide sequence: TGTGCCACCGAAACGACAGGGGCTAGCGAGCAGTACTTC.

The chain couples TRBV7-8 to TRBJ2-3; D not certain. Germline CDR1 reads SGHVS; CDR2 reads FQNEAQ. Trimming removed 5 bases from V and 1 base from J, with 16 bases in between. CDR3 size: 16 residues. This chain's CDR3 is CASSIVAGPRTDTQYF. The CDR3, as DNA: TGTGCCAGCAGCATTGTTGCAGGTCCTCGCACAGATACGCAGTATTTT.

This clone was detected only a few times. The chain combines TRBV5-1 with TRBJ2-5; 14 bases agree with TRBD2. CDR3 length: 16 residues. J gave up 1 base and V 2 bases, and 1 base lay outside the gene matches. Germline CDR1 is SGHRS and CDR2 is YFSETQ. CDR3 DNA: TGCGCCAGCAGCTTCGGGACTAGCGGGGGCCAAGAGACCCAGTACTTC. Translation gives CASSFGTSGGQETQYF. The full variable domain, in which reference TRBV5-1 and TRBJ2-5 provide the parts outside the CDR3, is KAGVTQTPRYLIKTRGQQVTLSCSPISGHRSVSWYQQTPGQGLQFLFEYFSETQRNKGNFPGRFSGRQFSNSRSEMNVSTLELGDSALYLCASSFGTSGGQETQYFGPGTRLLVL.

This rearrangement joins TRBV9 to TRBJ2-7, with a tentative D call TRBD1 (6 bases). Trimming pared 3 bases from V and 4 bases from J, leaving 8 bases between. Germline assignment: CDR1 SGDLS and CDR2 YYNGEE. There are 12 residues in the CDR3. CDR3 amino acids: CASSAQGYEQYF. DNA of the CDR3: TGTGCCAGCAGCGCTCAGGGGTACGAGCAGTACTTC.

The chain has TRBV19 and TRBJ2-7; 8 bases match TRBD1. Germline V CDR1 and CDR2: LNHDA, SQIVND (reference sequence). There are 14 residues in the CDR3. Trimming removed 4 bases from V and 2 bases from J; junction bases left unmatched: 4. In nucleotides, the CDR3 is TGTGCCAGTAGTACAGGGACAGGCGCCTACGAGCAGTACTTC. It is translated as CASSTGTGAYEQYF.